One and the same sample provided the 21 T cell receptor beta chains below, sequenced in a study of sequential checkpoint blockade in melanoma. The assay was immunoSEQ multiplex PCR, and TCRdb's table has in-frame clones only and misses some. The sample shows tens of thousands of clones, roughly 86% of them seen only once. Treatment here: randomized to nivolumab then ipilimumab (arm A) or the reverse (arm B). The sample consisted of CD8+ T cells sorted from blood (inferred from file names), taken from a patient given nivolumab and ipilimumab in sequence. The receptors were sampled from a human donor with melanoma.

The chain has TRBV19 and TRBJ1-1; a possible D gene is TRBD1 (6 bases). CDR1 LNHDA and CDR2 SQIVND come from the germline V gene (reference sequence). The CDR3 length is 14 residues. V was cut by 2 bases and J by 1 base, with 8 bases left in between. The CDR3 is CASSIQGRNTEAFF. The DNA of the CDR3 is TGTGCCAGTAGTATACAGGGGCGGAACACTGAAGCTTTCTTT.

The chain employs TRBV28 and TRBJ1-5, with 9 bases lining up with TRBD1. Germline CDR1 MDHEN, CDR2 SYDVKM. The ends lost 3 bases at V and 5 bases at J; junction bases unmatched: 5. The CDR3 runs to 15 residues. The CDR3, as DNA: TGTGCCAGCAGTTTTGGGACAGGGCTGTATCAGCCCCAGCATTTT. Protein sequence: CASSFGTGLYQPQHF.

CDR3 amino acids: CASSPTTGAELRNTIYF. The CDR3 DNA reads TGTGCCAGCAGCCCCACAACAGGGGCAGAATTGAGAAACACCATATATTTT. The gene calls are TRBV13 and TRBJ1-3; 7 positions agree with TRBD1. CDR3 length: 17 amino acids. The germline V gene has CDR1 PRHDT and CDR2 FYEKMQ (reference sequence). Losses at the gene ends were 5 bases for V and 5 bases for J; bases not matched to a gene: 15.

This chain joins TRBV30 and TRBJ1-5; 9 nucleotides agree with TRBD1. In germline, CDR1 is GTSNPN, CDR2 SVGIG (reference sequence). V lost 0 bases and J lost 7; bases outside the gene matches: 22. The CDR3 contains 20 residues. The CDR3 DNA is TGTGCCTGGAGTGTACGCTGGGGGACAGGGCCCTCCAGAGGCCCCCAGCCCCAGCATTTT. Its protein is CAWSVRWGTGPSRGPQPQHF.

This clone was counted a single time. The chain carries TRBV6-6 and TRBJ1-2; D gene uncertain. V lost 5 bases and J lost 3, with 16 bases in between. Germline-derived CDR1 and CDR2 are MNHNY and SVGAGI (reference sequence). The length of the CDR3 is 15 residues. CDR3 loop: CASSQPQAFYYGYTF. The CDR3 region has the DNA TGTGCCAGCAGTCAGCCGCAGGCTTTCTACTATGGCTACACCTTC.

This clone was observed a few times. The rearrangement joins TRBV28 to TRBJ2-7, with a weak D call TRBD2 (5 bases). The CDR3 totals 11 residues. Germline V gene sequence: CDR1 MDHEN, CDR2 SYDVKM. Trimming cost V 3 bases and J 7 bases, with 7 bases left between them. CDR3 in DNA: TGTGCCAGCAGTTTTCCGGGGGAGCAGTACTTC. Its protein is CASSFPGEQYF.

The chain links TRBV5-1 to TRBJ2-5; 11 bases map to TRBD1. The J call is uncertain, as TRBJ2-7 better fits the DNA end. The germline V gene has CDR1 SGHRS and CDR2 YFSETQ. The CDR3 runs 13 residues. In DNA, the CDR3 is TGCGCCAGCGCCGGGACAGGGGGCTACGAGCAGTACTTC. It translates to CASAGTGGYEQYF.

The chain combines TRBV5-4 with TRBJ2-7, with 7 bases identical to TRBD2. CDR3 length equals 15 residues. With 4 bases clipped from V and 3 bases from J, the junction kept 10 bases outside the gene matches. The V gene's germline CDR1 is SGHNT and CDR2 YYREEE (reference sequence). The CDR3: CASSPQAGGSYEQYF. The CDR3 bases are TGTGCCAGCAGCCCCCAGGCTGGCGGGAGCTACGAGCAGTACTTC.

V and J are TRBV6-6 and TRBJ2-3, with TRBD2 as a possible D gene (6 bases). Germline V gives CDR1 MNHNY, CDR2 SVGAGI (reference sequence). V dropped 8 bases and J dropped 6 bases, with 15 bases sitting between them. This CDR3 spans 13 amino acids. The CDR3 region is CASLLTSLDTQYF. CDR3 bases: TGTGCCAGCCTTCTAACTAGCTTGGATACGCAGTATTTT.

The CDR3 reads CASSFLAGDGEQFF. CDR3 nucleotides: TGTGCCAGCAGTTTTTTAGCGGGTGATGGAGAGCAGTTCTTC. The chain carries TRBV28 and TRBJ2-1; the match to TRBD2 covers 7 bases. Germline V CDR1 and CDR2: MDHEN, SYDVKM. Germline trimming cut 3 bases from V and 10 bases from J; bases unmatched to any gene: 9. CDR3 size: 14 residues. Full variable domain (remainder filled in from reference TRBV28 and TRBJ2-1): DVKVTQSSRYLVKRTGEKVFLECVQDMDHENMFWYRQDPGLGLRLIYFSYDVKMKEKGDIPEGYSVSREKKERFSLILESASTNQTSMYLCASSFLAGDGEQFFGPGTRLTVL.

The count of this clone is one. The CDR3 spells CASNTYQGFTEAFF. The CDR3 DNA reads TGTGCCAGCAATACATACCAGGGATTCACTGAAGCTTTCTTT. The rearrangement joins TRBV28 to TRBJ1-1, with a tentative D call TRBD1 (5 bases). CDR1 and CDR2 (germline): MDHEN, SYDVKM. The CDR3 is made up of 14 amino acids. Trimming cost V 7 bases and J 4 bases, with 16 bases left between them.

This chain connects TRBV7-9 to TRBJ1-2, with TRBD1 identical over 8 bases. CDR1 is SEHNR and CDR2 is FQNEAQ in the germline V gene (reference sequence). J lost 8 bases, V lost 5 bases, and 13 bases had no gene match. The CDR3 has 15 amino acids. The CDR3 nucleotides are TGTGCCAGCAGCCCCGGACAGGGTTTGACTGGCGGCTACACCTTC. Translation: CASSPGQGLTGGYTF.

This sequence joins TRBV30 and TRBJ1-2, with a weak D call TRBD1 (6 bases). V dropped 6 bases and J dropped 3 bases, with 11 bases sitting between them. The CDR3 has 12 residues. Germline V gene lookup returns CDR1 GTSNPN and CDR2 SVGIG (reference sequence). CDR3 amino acids: CACATGYYGYTF. The CDR3 DNA sequence: TGTGCCTGCGCGACAGGCTACTATGGCTACACCTTC.

This chain connects TRBV19 to TRBJ2-7; TRBD2 aligns across 7 bases. From germline, CDR1 is LNHDA and CDR2 SQIVND (reference sequence). Losses at the gene ends were 5 bases for V and 0 bases for J; bases not matched to a gene: 4. This CDR3 spans 14 amino acids. CDR3 in DNA: TGTGCCAGTAGTCCCCGGGACTACTCCTACGAGCAGTACTTC. This gives the protein CASSPRDYSYEQYF.

The J gene is TRBJ1-2, the V gene TRBV19; 10 nucleotides agree with TRBD1. The CDR3 runs to 15 residues. Germline V CDR1 and CDR2: LNHDA, SQIVND (reference sequence). The V gene end was trimmed by 7 bases and the J gene end by 3 bases; junction bases not matched to a gene: 8. This chain's CDR3 is CASMPGQGHDYGYTF. CDR3 bases: TGTGCCAGTATGCCGGGACAGGGGCATGACTATGGCTACACCTTC.

The gene calls are TRBV5-1 and TRBJ2-1; TRBD2 agrees at 9 bases. This CDR3 region has 15 residues. The J segment lost 8 bases and the V segment lost 1 base, leaving 7 bases of the junction unmatched. Germline V CDR1 and CDR2: SGHRS, YFSETQ. CDR3: CASSLWRGGDDEQFF. CDR3 sequence (DNA): TGCGCCAGCAGCTTGTGGCGGGGGGGTGACGATGAGCAGTTCTTC.

The CDR3 sequence: CASSLLQAFQETQYF. CDR3 DNA: TGTGCCAGCAGCTTGCTACAGGCATTCCAAGAGACCCAGTACTTC. The V gene is TRBV5-6, the J gene TRBJ2-5; TRBD1 is a possible D gene (5 bases). Germline CDR1 is SGHDT and CDR2 is YYEEEE. The CDR3 runs 15 residues. The ends were cut back, 1 base at V and 1 base at J, with 11 bases in the middle. The full variable domain, in which reference TRBV5-6 and TRBJ2-5 provide the parts outside the CDR3, is DAGVTQSPTHLIKTRGQQVTLRCSPKSGHDTVSWYQQALGQGPQFIFQYYEEEERQRGNFPDRFSGHQFPNYSSELNVNALLLGDSALYLCASSLLQAFQETQYFGPGTRLLVL.

The CDR3 here is CASSLGTGQRAYEQYF. The CDR3 DNA reads TGCGCCAGCAGCTTGGGTACGGGACAGCGCGCCTACGAGCAGTACTTC. V and J are TRBV5-1 and TRBJ2-7; TRBD1 matches 7 bases. CDR3 length: 16 residues. CDR1 is SGHRS and CDR2 is YFSETQ in the germline V gene. V lost 0 bases to trimming and J lost 2 bases; unmatched junction nucleotides: 8.

V and J are TRBV25-1 and TRBJ2-2; D gene unclear. V lost 5 bases and J lost 5, with 6 bases in between. The CDR3 spans 12 residues. Germline CDR1 reads MGHDK; CDR2 reads SYGVNS. CDR3 sequence: CASSLITGELFF. The CDR3, as DNA: TGTGCCAGCAGTCTTATAACCGGGGAGCTGTTTTTT.

V gene TRBV9 combines with J gene TRBJ2-7; 11 bases are a match to TRBD2. CDR3 size: 14 residues. CDR1 and CDR2 from the germline V gene are SGDLS and YYNGEE. Trimming cost V 4 bases and J 3 bases; bases outside gene matches: 3. CDR3 DNA: TGTGCCAGCAGCCCGGGACTAGCGGTCTACGAGCAGTACTTC. Translated, it gives CASSPGLAVYEQYF.

The chain uses TRBV27 and TRBJ2-5; TRBD1 matches 7 bases. The junction had 8 bases not matched to a gene; V was cut back by 2 bases and J by 5 bases. The CDR3 sequence is 15 residues long. From germline, CDR1 is MNHEY and CDR2 SMNVEV (reference sequence). DNA of the CDR3: TGTGCCAGCAGTTTACACAGGGGCTTCGTGGAGACCCAGTACTTC. Translated: CASSLHRGFVETQYF.